A selection of T cell receptor beta chains follows, all from one sample in a study of blood T cell repertoires in COVID-19. Here immunoSEQ multiplex PCR was the method, and the copy in TCRdb shows in-frame clones only, minus some. The profile shows over 250,000 clones, around 80% of them singletons. Specimen: PBMCs or T cells enriched from blood (not recorded which). The source is a man aged 40-55 years who had been exposed to COVID-19. The CDR3 runs from the conserved cysteine through the conserved F or W. The D gene is left open where the match is weak. Clone sizes are given selectively: once, few, many, or a class where the clone is expanded.

>TRBV11-2|.|.|TRBJ2-4
TGTGCCAGCAGACCGGGGGACCCCAAAAACATTCAGTACTTC
CASRPGDPKNIQYF
>TRBV11-3|TRBD2|.|TRBJ2-2
TGTGCCAGCAGCCCCCAGACTAGCGGTCCTACCGGGGAGCTGTTTTTT
CASSPQTSGPTGELFF
>TRBV25-1|.|.|TRBJ1-2
TGTGCCACCCGACAGTATGGCTACACCTTC
CATRQYGYTF
>TRBV4-2|.|.|TRBJ2-2
TGTGCCAGCAGCCACCCAAGCGGCCCTGGGGCCGGGGAGCTGTTTTTT
CASSHPSGPGAGELFF
>TRBV14|TRBD1|.|TRBJ1-4
TGTGCCAGCAGCCCCCGACAGGGACGGGAAAAACTGTTTTTT
CASSPRQGREKLFF
>TRBV7-8|.|.|TRBJ2-3
TGTGCCAGCAGCTTAGGTCTAGAAGTGATCCCTGCGGATACGCAGTATTTT
CASSLGLEVIPADTQYF
>TRBV10-1|TRBD2|.|TRBJ2-3
TGCGCCAGCCGAGCGGGAGTTGATACGCAGTATTTT
CASRAGVDTQYF
>TRBV18|.|.|TRBJ2-3
TGTGCCAGCTCATTGGAGATAGCGGATACGCAGTATTTT
CASSLEIADTQYF
>TRBV4-2|TRBD1|.|TRBJ1-2
TGTGCCAGCAGCGAGGGACAGGGAGGTGGAGGCTACACCTTC
CASSEGQGGGGYTF
>TRBV11-2|.|few|TRBJ1-2
TGTGCCAGCAGCTTAGTACCCCGAGGCGGTCTATATGGCTACACCTTC
CASSLVPRGGLYGYTF
>TRBV24-1|.|.|TRBJ1-2
TGTGCCACCAGCTCTAGAACAGGGCCCCTGGACGGCTACACCTTC
CATSSRTGPLDGYTF
>TRBV5-6|.|.|TRBJ1-1
TGTGCCAGCAGCTTGGGTCAGTGGGAAGCTTTCTTT
CASSLGQWEAFF
>TRBV27|.|.|TRBJ2-7
TGTGCCAGCAGTCGGAATGGGGGGACCTACGAGCAGTACTTC
CASSRNGGTYEQYF
>TRBV18|.|.|TRBJ2-7
TGTGCCAGCTCACCTCGGGACTCCGTAAACTACGAGCAGTACTTC
CASSPRDSVNYEQYF
>TRBV10-3|TRBD1|.|TRBJ1-3
TGTGCCATCAGCTCCGGGACAGGGAACACCATATATTTT
CAISSGTGNTIYF
>TRBV9|.|.|TRBJ2-3
TGTGCCAGCAGCGGCCCCGCTTGGGCCGTCGACAATCCTAGCACAGATACGCAGTATTTT
CASSGPAWAVDNPSTDTQYF